Below, one TCR beta chain is given with its context. Only a few counts were recorded for this clonotype. Which antigen it targets is not known. Per-base quality was not reported, and no clone a single base away is much larger than it. The library came from 5' RACE. Instrument on record: Illumina HiSeq 2500. A second 7 to 11 cycle PCR used a sample-barcoded 5' primer and a J-beta primer mix. A template-switch 5' adaptor carrying 12 random nucleotides introduced a unique molecular identifier onto each TCR beta cDNA molecule. At least 3 million CDR3-containing paired-end reads were obtained from each sample. The Mint cDNA synthesis kit, primed by a TRBC-specific oligonucleotide, was used to synthesize first-strand cDNA from all RNA. Following uracil-DNA glycosylase treatment, a first 18-cycle PCR with universal primers M1SS and BC2_uni_R was performed on all cDNA. Processing in the source paper ran as follows. For normalization, 1 million high-quality reads were randomly selected from each sample, with every read carrying a distinct molecular identifier. Reads sharing molecular identifiers were discarded rather than binned into consensus sequences. MiTCR, run with a Q25 quality threshold and the strictest error-elimination algorithm, handled CDR3 identification, clonotype clustering and error correction. A nonparametric unseen species model with Euler transformation was used to estimate lower-bound total TCR beta diversity. In TCRdb, the public reads were trimmed at Q25 with fastp and aligned with MiXCR, with productive beta chains retained. Each CDR3 protein appears once, grouped with its most common genes and DNA. The V and J calls shown here were made by TCRdb, not taken from the authors' results. The sample includes 800,000 or so distinct CDR3 sequences, with about 45% observed a single time. Together, the top ten hold approximately 18% of the sample.

This sample is part of a study of blood T cells in healthy people across ages (dated by TCRdb to 2014 to 2015). Regarding the complete study: Template switching captured roughly one uniquely barcoded TCR beta cDNA molecule per two T cells in model experiments. Donors were grouped into four age groups: young (average roughly 16 years), middle-aged (39), aged (around 60) and long-lived (about 82). To avoid experimental bias, donors of different ages were randomly spread across the sequencing lanes. Age-related changes in TCR beta repertoire diversity were measured in the study by deep sequencing normalized with unique cDNA molecular identifiers. The study analyzed two additional independent replicas of 1 million unique cDNA reads from the same blood draw for two donors, one aged 18 to 30 and one aged 80 or older.

The donors were roughly 39 Caucasian individuals from Russia, aged roughly 6 to 100 years, who were systemically healthy. About 9.6 milliliters of peripheral blood were collected from each donor into EDTA-treated Vacutainer tubes. Ficoll-Paque density-gradient centrifugation was used to isolate PBMCs, with at least 6 million per sample. Trizol reagent was used to extract total RNA from the PBMCs, yielding at least 5 micrograms per sample. Naive CD45RAhigh/CD27high T cell percentages were measured by flow cytometry on a PBMC aliquot from every donor. The V and J ends are trimmed by 3 bases and 5 bases, leaving 17 bases between them. The germline V gene yields SGDLS for CDR1 and YYNGEE for CDR2. The CDR3 holds 15 amino acids from the cysteine to the phenylalanine. Kept here is only the CDR3 DNA, which spans 45 bases and is read in frame from base 1. The study at large found these results: Observed TCR beta diversity per million T cells fell roughly linearly with age, and a significant reduction was already apparent by age around 44. Donor CMV infection status was unknown, potentially confounding age-related changes in expanded clonotypes. Since profiling was done on bulk unsorted PBMCs, naive and antigen-experienced compartments could not be conclusively compared. Compared with the aged group, more naive CD4+ T cells, fewer expanded clones and increased TCR diversity were shown by the long-lived group, suggesting age selection. Estimates of total diversity from one million sequenced T cells were regarded as lower bounds and underestimates. Observed TCR beta diversity correlated strongly with the percentage of naive T cells measured by flow cytometry.

Recombination joined TRBV9 with TRBJ2-5; the D gene is tentatively TRBD1 or TRBD2, each matching 6 bases. This TCR came from an elderly man in good health. What was sequenced was blood. The DNA sequence is as follows: TGTGCCAGCAGCGCAACAGGGAGGTTTGCGGAGACCCAGTACTTC. The translation is CASSATGRFAETQYF.